The clone carrying this TCR beta chain has a handful of counts. The antigen is unknown. These data are taken from a study of early T cells in non-severe SARS-CoV-2 infection. Across the study: Sequenced bulk RNA came from whole blood that was unsorted, and chains were unpaired. Points from the study as a whole: Database matching using VDJdb favored anti-spike CD8 responses, with private and CD4 specificities left missing.

Individual cDNA molecules received unique molecular identifiers. Each CDR3 protein gets one entry after TCRdb re-called the 5' RACE reads with MiXCR. The sample has tens of thousands of distinct CDR3 sequences, 11% seen once. The TCR originated in an adult who was a healthcare worker with PCR-confirmed SARS-CoV-2 infection or an uninfected control (not recorded which). The sequenced sample consisted of whole blood.

The CDR3: CASSIQGHTEAFF. DNA of the CDR3: TGTGCCAGCAGCATCCAGGGCCACACTGAAGCTTTCTTT. The chain recombines TRBV7-6 with TRBJ1-1; D might be TRBD1 (5 bases). The CDR3 spans 13 residues. The germline V gene has CDR1 SGHVS and CDR2 FNYEAQ. V was clipped by 5 bases and J by 3 bases, with 10 bases between them.